Described below is a single T cell receptor (beta chain) sequence and its context. Its antigen is not known. Germline lookup yields CDR1 SEHNR and CDR2 FQNEAQ (reference sequence). The CDR3 is made up of 16 amino acids. The data were obtained in a study of T cells expressing NK-cell markers. Study summary: Sorted T-cell subsets CD3+CD56+NKG2C+, CD3+CD56+NKG2C- and CD3+CD56-NKG2C+ were TCR beta-sequenced.

Overall study findings and caveats: Dominant NKG2C+ clonotypes made up about 1.0-7.5% of CD8+ T cells in more than 5 donors.

TCRdb re-called the 5' RACE reads; one entry per CDR3 protein, DNA not given. The sample is made up of roughly 350,000 distinct CDR3 sequences, and the top ten hold over 4% of it. This receptor was identified in a man aged 18-75 years in good health. The source material was blood T cells: a sorted CD56 or NKG2C T cell subset, CD4+ or CD8+ T cells, or bulk PBMC T cells (not recorded which). The genes are TRBV7-9 and TRBJ2-3; with no DNA, the TCRdb D assignment of TRBD1 cannot be verified. The CDR3 loop is CASSQTGVRNTDTQYF. The entire variable domain, with the rest obtained from reference TRBV7-9 and TRBJ2-3, is as follows: DTGVSQNPRHKITKRGQNVTFRCDPISEHNRLYWYRQTLGQGPEFLTYFQNEAQLEKSRLLSDRFSAERPKGSFSTLEIQRTEQGDSAMYLCASSQTGVRNTDTQYFGPGTRLTVL.